This is a list of T cell receptor beta chains from one sample in a study of blood T cell repertoires in COVID-19. Only in-frame clones appear in the TCRdb table, and some are missing; sequencing was by immunoSEQ multiplex PCR. The sample has 130,000 or so clones; 80% to 90% are singletons. Sequenced input: PBMCs or T cells enriched from blood (not recorded which). All receptors come from a man aged 35-49 years with acute COVID-19. CDR3s include the opening cysteine and the closing phenylalanine or tryptophan.

v_call	j_call	cdr3_aa
TRBV6-1	TRBJ2-1	CASSAAGVDNEQFF
TRBV6-5	TRBJ2-5	CASARDQETQYF
TRBV6-5	TRBJ1-5	CASSIQGSGNQPQHF
TRBV6-1	TRBJ1-2	CASSEGGSFYGYTF
TRBV5-1	TRBJ2-1	CASSLTLAEVNNEQFF
TRBV5-1	TRBJ2-2	CASSLMGQGAAGELFF
TRBV4-2	TRBJ1-5	CASSQGSGGESNQPQHF
TRBV11-2	TRBJ2-1	CASSPPGLRTNEQFF
TRBV29-1	TRBJ1-2	CSVGVVGRDYGYTF
TRBV18	TRBJ2-7	CASSPRETVTYEQYF
TRBV7-9	TRBJ2-3	CASSRLAGATDTQYF
TRBV18	TRBJ1-5	CASSPQGNSNQPQHF
TRBV9	TRBJ1-2	CASSVTGDNYGYTF
TRBV3-1/TRBV3-2	TRBJ2-1	CASSHPRTERGGNEQFF
TRBV12-3/TRBV12-4	TRBJ1-1	CASSLEGPEAFF
TRBV24-1	TRBJ1-1	CASRGVEGTEAFF
TRBV5-1	TRBJ2-3	CASSLNLPPDTQYF
TRBV10-1	TRBJ2-3	CASSDGRMEDTQYF
TRBV18	TRBJ1-6	CASSPPGRGRYNSPLHF
TRBV9	TRBJ2-5	CASSEPGLEKETQYF
TRBV11-3	TRBJ2-7	CASSQGSSYEQYF
TRBV25-1	TRBJ2-2	CASRLGQTSIPNTGELFF
TRBV2	TRBJ1-4	CASERRREKLFF
TRBV28	TRBJ1-2	CASSATGGYGYTF
TRBV7-2	TRBJ2-7	CASSLGPLGAGGTGEQYF
TRBV3-1/TRBV3-2	TRBJ1-1	CASSQRMGAFEAFF
TRBV6-5	TRBJ1-2	CASSYRQAFYGYTF
TRBV15	TRBJ1-4	CATSGSGGTNEKLFF
TRBV19	TRBJ1-2	CASGPPKNYGYTF
TRBV2	TRBJ1-2	CASSDWQVNYGYTF